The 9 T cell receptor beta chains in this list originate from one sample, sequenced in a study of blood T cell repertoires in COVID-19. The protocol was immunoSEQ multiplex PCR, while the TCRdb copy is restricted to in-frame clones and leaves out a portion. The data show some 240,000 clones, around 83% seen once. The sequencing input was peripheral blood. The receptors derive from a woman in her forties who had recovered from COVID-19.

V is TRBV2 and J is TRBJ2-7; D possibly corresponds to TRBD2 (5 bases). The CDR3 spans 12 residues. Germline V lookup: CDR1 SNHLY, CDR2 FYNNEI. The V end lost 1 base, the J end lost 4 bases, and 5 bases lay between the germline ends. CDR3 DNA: TGTGCCAGCAGTGAAGGCGGGTACGAGCAGTACTTC. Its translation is CASSEGGYEQYF.

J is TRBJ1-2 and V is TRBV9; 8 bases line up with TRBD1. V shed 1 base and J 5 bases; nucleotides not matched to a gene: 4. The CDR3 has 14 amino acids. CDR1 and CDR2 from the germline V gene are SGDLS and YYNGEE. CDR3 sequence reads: CASSVTTGVYGYTF. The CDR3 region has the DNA TGTGCCAGCAGCGTAACGACAGGGGTTTATGGCTACACCTTC.

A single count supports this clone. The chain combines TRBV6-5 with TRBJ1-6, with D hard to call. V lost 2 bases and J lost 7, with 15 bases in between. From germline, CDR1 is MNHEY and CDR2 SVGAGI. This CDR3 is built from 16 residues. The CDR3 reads CASSYDSDVSNSPLHF. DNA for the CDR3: TGTGCCAGCAGTTACGATAGCGACGTGTCCAATTCACCCCTCCACTTT.

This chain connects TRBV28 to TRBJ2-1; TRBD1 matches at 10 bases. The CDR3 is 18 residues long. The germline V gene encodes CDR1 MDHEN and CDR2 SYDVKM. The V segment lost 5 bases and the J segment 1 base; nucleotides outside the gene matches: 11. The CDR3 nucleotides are TGTGCCAGCAGTGTGACAGGGGGCGGTTTCAGGTCCTACAATGAGCAGTTCTTC. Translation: CASSVTGGGFRSYNEQFF.

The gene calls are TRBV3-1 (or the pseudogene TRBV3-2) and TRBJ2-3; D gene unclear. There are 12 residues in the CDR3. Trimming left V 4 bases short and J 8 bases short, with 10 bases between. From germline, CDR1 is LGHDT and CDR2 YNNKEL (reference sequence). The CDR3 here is CASSPAIGTQYF. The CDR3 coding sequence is TGTGCCAGCAGCCCCGCGATCGGTACGCAGTATTTT.

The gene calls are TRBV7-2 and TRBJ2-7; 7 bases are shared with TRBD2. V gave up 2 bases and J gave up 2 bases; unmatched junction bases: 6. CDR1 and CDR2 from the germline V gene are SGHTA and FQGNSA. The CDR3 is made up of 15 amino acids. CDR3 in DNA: TGTGCCAGCAGCTTAATTGCTAGCGGTACCTACGAGCAGTACTTC. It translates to CASSLIASGTYEQYF.

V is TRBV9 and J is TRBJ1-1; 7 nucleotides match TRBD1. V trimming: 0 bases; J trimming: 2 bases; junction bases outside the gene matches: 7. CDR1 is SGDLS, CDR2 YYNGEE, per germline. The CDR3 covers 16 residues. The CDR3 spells CASSVDRTGGNTEAFF. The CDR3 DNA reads TGTGCCAGCAGCGTAGATAGGACAGGCGGTAACACTGAAGCTTTCTTT.

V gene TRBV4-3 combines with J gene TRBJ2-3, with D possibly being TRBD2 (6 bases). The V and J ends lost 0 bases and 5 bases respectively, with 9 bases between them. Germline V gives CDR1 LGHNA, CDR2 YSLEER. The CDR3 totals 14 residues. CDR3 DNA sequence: TGCGCCAGCAGCCAAGAGAGGGAGGTAGATACGCAGTATTTT. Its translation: CASSQEREVDTQYF.

The CDR3: CASSLRGVGEQFF. The CDR3 bases are TGTGCCAGCAGCCTTCGGGGGGTAGGTGAGCAGTTCTTC. J is TRBJ2-1 and V is TRBV3-1 (or the pseudogene TRBV3-2); 7 nucleotides agree with TRBD2. V dropped 4 bases and J dropped 9; count of bases not matched to a gene: 6. This CDR3 has 13 residues. Germline values: CDR1 LGHDT, CDR2 YNNKEL (reference sequence).